Given below is one T cell receptor beta chain in context. Its antigen is unknown. The junction and the germline gene differ at one end; a read error may be behind it. Treatment: around 19 received Ad26.COV2.S at low or high dose, single or two shots; about 5 received placebo; per-sample allocation not given. Sampling was done on day 63 after the first vaccine or placebo injection. It was an adult aged 18-55 years in Boston who was the donor. Method: immunoSEQ multiplex PCR; TCRdb's copy keeps in-frame clones and lacks some. The sample lists 400,000 or so clones; 80% to 90% were seen once. The data belong to a study of Ad26.COV2.S vaccination and SARS-CoV-2 variants. The CDR3 is 16 residues long. CDR1 is SSHAT and CDR2 is FNYEAQ in the germline V gene (reference sequence). Study-wide results and caveats: Placebo recipients had lower spike-specific TCR breadth than vaccine recipients.

The receptor was isolated from a person aged 18-65 years who received the Ad26.COV2.S COVID-19 vaccine or a placebo. The rearrangement links TRBV7-7 to TRBJ2-7; the match to TRBD1 covers 8 bases. The material was peripheral blood, obtained in a trial of Ad26.COV2.S vaccine versus placebo. The CDR3 DNA reads as TGTGCTAGCAACTACAGGGGGACGGGAAGCTCCTACGAGCAGTACTTC. Protein: CASNYRGTGSSYEQYF. Together with reference TRBV7-7 and TRBJ2-7, the CDR3 gives the full variable domain: GAGVSQSPRYKVTKRGQDVTLRCDPISSHATLYWYQQALGQGPEFLTYFNYEAQPDKSGLPSDRFSAERPEGSISTLTIQRTEQRDSAMYRCASNYRGTGSSYEQYFGPGTRLTVT.